The clone carrying this T cell receptor (beta chain) was seen once. Its antigen remains unknown. The data originate from a study of T cell responses to AZD1222 COVID-19 vaccine. Findings and caveats of the study: Recipients of two AZD1222 doses showed rising Spike-specific TCR breadth and depth.

V was clipped by 1 base and J by 3 bases, with 3 bases between them. This CDR3 region has 11 residues. CDR1 and CDR2 (germline): GTSNPN, SVGIG (reference sequence). Libraries were prepared by immunoSEQ multiplex PCR; TCRdb keeps only in-frame clonotypes and omits some of them. The data contain approximately 140,000 clones, 90% to 95% of them seen just once; the ten biggest clones take up 0.7% to 1%. The TCR comes from an adult in good health. The V gene is TRBV30, the J gene TRBJ1-2, with D hard to call. Material: peripheral blood, obtained on day 0 of MenACWY control vaccination. CDR3 DNA sequence: TGTGCCTGGAGTGCAGACTATGGCTACACCTTC. Translation gives CAWSADYGYTF.